Listed below are T cell receptor beta chains from one sample, sequenced in a study of radiation and T cells in renal cell carcinoma. The repertoire was sequenced with immunoSEQ multiplex PCR; TCRdb's copy has only in-frame clones and lacks some. The table lists about 170,000 clones, approximately 90% of them singletons, with about 10% in the top ten. Sequenced material: blood, taken from a patient whose treatment included radiotherapy and nephrectomy. The receptor set was obtained from a woman aged 50 to 65 with renal cell carcinoma. The CDR3 runs from the conserved cysteine through the conserved F or W. Each record gives: D gene, clone size, J gene, V gene, CDR3 DNA, CDR3 protein. D genes are given only for firm matches. Rows give clone size only sometimes, using once, few, many, or a class for an expanded clone.

D gene: NA; clone size: NA; J gene: TRBJ1-3; V gene: TRBV6-6; CDR3 DNA: TGTGCCAGCAGTTACACAGCGGGCTCTGGAAACACCATATATTTT; CDR3 protein: CASSYTAGSGNTIYF
D gene: NA; clone size: NA; J gene: TRBJ2-5; V gene: TRBV15; CDR3 DNA: TGTGCCACCAGCAGAGATCTGGCAGGATGGGAGACCCAGTACTTC; CDR3 protein: CATSRDLAGWETQYF
D gene: TRBD1; clone size: NA; J gene: TRBJ2-3; V gene: TRBV2; CDR3 DNA: TGTGCCAGCAGATCACGGGGACAGATCACAGATACGCAGTATTTT; CDR3 protein: CASRSRGQITDTQYF
D gene: NA; clone size: NA; J gene: TRBJ1-5; V gene: TRBV7-8; CDR3 DNA: TGTGCCAGCAGCTTCGGGATAAACAGGGACAGCAATCAGCCCCAGCATTTT; CDR3 protein: CASSFGINRDSNQPQHF
D gene: TRBD1; clone size: NA; J gene: TRBJ2-3; V gene: TRBV7-7; CDR3 DNA: TGTGCTAGCAGCTTCGGGACAGCGAAACCCACAGATACGCAGTATTTT; CDR3 protein: CASSFGTAKPTDTQYF
D gene: TRBD1; clone size: NA; J gene: TRBJ1-6; V gene: TRBV19; CDR3 DNA: TGTGCCAGTAGTTCCGGGGACAGGGGAAATTCACCCCTCCACTTT; CDR3 protein: CASSSGDRGNSPLHF
D gene: NA; clone size: NA; J gene: TRBJ2-1; V gene: TRBV7-2; CDR3 DNA: TGTGCCAGCAGCTCCCTCGGGGCGGGACCCCGGCAGTTCTTC; CDR3 protein: CASSSLGAGPRQFF
D gene: TRBD2; clone size: once; J gene: TRBJ2-7; V gene: TRBV4-3; CDR3 DNA: TGCGCCAGCAGCCAAGATAGGCTAGCGGGGGACGAGCAGTACTTC; CDR3 protein: CASSQDRLAGDEQYF
D gene: NA; clone size: NA; J gene: TRBJ2-5; V gene: TRBV15; CDR3 DNA: TGTGCCACCAGCAGGGAGGACCAGGCGTGGGAGACCCAGTACTTC; CDR3 protein: CATSREDQAWETQYF
D gene: NA; clone size: few; J gene: TRBJ1-1; V gene: TRBV6-1; CDR3 DNA: TGTGCCAGCAGTGAAGCTGGAACCGTTGAAGCTTTCTTT; CDR3 protein: CASSEAGTVEAFF
D gene: NA; clone size: NA; J gene: TRBJ2-7; V gene: TRBV4-2; CDR3 DNA: TGTGCCAGCAGCCAAGCAGGATTCGAGCAGTACTTC; CDR3 protein: CASSQAGFEQYF
D gene: TRBD2; clone size: NA; J gene: TRBJ2-5; V gene: TRBV6-1; CDR3 DNA: TGTGCCAGCAGTGGGGGGTGGACTAGCGGGCGGACCCAGTACTTC; CDR3 protein: CASSGGWTSGRTQYF
D gene: TRBD1; clone size: NA; J gene: TRBJ1-1; V gene: TRBV7-9; CDR3 DNA: TGTGCCAGCAGCCCCGGGACAGGGGTTAACACTGAAGCTTTCTTT; CDR3 protein: CASSPGTGVNTEAFF
D gene: TRBD2; clone size: NA; J gene: TRBJ2-7; V gene: TRBV4-1; CDR3 DNA: TGCGCCAGCAGCCACCCAGCGGGGGGGACCTACGAGCAGTACTTC; CDR3 protein: CASSHPAGGTYEQYF
D gene: NA; clone size: NA; J gene: TRBJ2-1; V gene: TRBV7-6; CDR3 DNA: TGTGCCAGCAGCTCGGGGGACGGATACAATGAGCAGTTCTTC; CDR3 protein: CASSSGDGYNEQFF
D gene: NA; clone size: NA; J gene: TRBJ2-6; V gene: TRBV7-9; CDR3 DNA: TGTGCCAGCGGACGGGACTCTGGGGCCAACGTCCTGACTTTC; CDR3 protein: CASGRDSGANVLTF
D gene: NA; clone size: few; J gene: TRBJ2-4; V gene: TRBV15; CDR3 DNA: TGTGCCACCAGCCCCCAGGACCTACGAGCTGGGAACATTCAGTACTTC; CDR3 protein: CATSPQDLRAGNIQYF
D gene: TRBD2; clone size: NA; J gene: TRBJ2-3; V gene: TRBV9; CDR3 DNA: TGTGCCAGCAGTCTCAGCGGGGACACAGATACGCAGTATTTT; CDR3 protein: CASSLSGDTDTQYF
D gene: TRBD2; clone size: NA; J gene: TRBJ2-1; V gene: TRBV7-2; CDR3 DNA: TGTGCCAGCAGCCCTCGGGGGGGCGAGGGGGATGAGCAGTTCTTC; CDR3 protein: CASSPRGGEGDEQFF
D gene: TRBD1; clone size: NA; J gene: TRBJ1-5; V gene: TRBV2; CDR3 DNA: TGTGCCAGCACCATGACGACAGGGGTGGGTCAGCCCCAGCATTTT; CDR3 protein: CASTMTTGVGQPQHF
D gene: TRBD1; clone size: few; J gene: TRBJ2-1; V gene: TRBV6-1; CDR3 DNA: TGTGCCAGCAGCCGACAGGGGGCGGGCGAGCAGTTCTTC; CDR3 protein: CASSRQGAGEQFF
D gene: NA; clone size: NA; J gene: TRBJ2-1; V gene: TRBV6-5; CDR3 DNA: TGTGCCAGCAGGATTAGGGCGGGGTACAATGAGCAGTTCTTC; CDR3 protein: CASRIRAGYNEQFF
D gene: TRBD1; clone size: NA; J gene: TRBJ1-2; V gene: TRBV12-5; CDR3 DNA: TGTGCTAGTGGTTTGACAGGGGCTAACTATGGCTACACCTTC; CDR3 protein: CASGLTGANYGYTF
D gene: TRBD1; clone size: NA; J gene: TRBJ2-1; V gene: TRBV10-1; CDR3 DNA: TGCGCCAGCAGTGCCCCGGGACAGCACTTCTTC; CDR3 protein: CASSAPGQHFF
D gene: NA; clone size: NA; J gene: TRBJ2-6; V gene: TRBV25-1; CDR3 DNA: TGTGCCAGCAGTGAATTGTATTCCGGGGCCAACGTCCTGACTTTC; CDR3 protein: CASSELYSGANVLTF
D gene: NA; clone size: NA; J gene: TRBJ1-6; V gene: TRBV5-6; CDR3 DNA: TGTGCCAGCAGCTCCGCCAGGAGCTCCTATAATTCACCCCTCCACTTT; CDR3 protein: CASSSARSSYNSPLHF
D gene: NA; clone size: NA; J gene: TRBJ1-1; V gene: TRBV6-5; CDR3 DNA: TGTGCCAGCAGTCGGTCCCGTAGGTCGACTGAAGCTTTCTTT; CDR3 protein: CASSRSRRSTEAFF
D gene: NA; clone size: NA; J gene: TRBJ1-3; V gene: TRBV4-1; CDR3 DNA: TGCGCCAGCAGCCAAGGACAGATTAGAAACACCATATATTTT; CDR3 protein: CASSQGQIRNTIYF
D gene: TRBD1; clone size: NA; J gene: TRBJ2-1; V gene: TRBV29-1; CDR3 DNA: TGCAGCGTCCAGGGGGCCCCAGGGGTTGAGCAGTTCTTC; CDR3 protein: CSVQGAPGVEQFF
D gene: NA; clone size: NA; J gene: TRBJ2-7; V gene: TRBV19; CDR3 DNA: TGTGCCAGTAGTCGTTTCGGTGCCCGCGGCGAGCAGTACTTC; CDR3 protein: CASSRFGARGEQYF
D gene: NA; clone size: NA; J gene: TRBJ1-2; V gene: TRBV6-5; CDR3 DNA: TGTGCCAGTACAGGGAGGTATGGCTACACCTTC; CDR3 protein: CASTGRYGYTF
D gene: TRBD1; clone size: NA; J gene: TRBJ2-3; V gene: TRBV19; CDR3 DNA: TGTGCCAGTAGCTCTACAGGGGGCACAGATACGCAGTATTTT; CDR3 protein: CASSSTGGTDTQYF
D gene: NA; clone size: NA; J gene: TRBJ1-2; V gene: TRBV5-4; CDR3 DNA: TGTGCCAGCAGCCCGGGGGGGACTAACTATGGCTACACCTTC; CDR3 protein: CASSPGGTNYGYTF
D gene: NA; clone size: NA; J gene: TRBJ2-7; V gene: TRBV9; CDR3 DNA: TGTGCCAGCAGCGGACGAGGCGGGGGCGCTGGGGGAGAGCAGTACTTC; CDR3 protein: CASSGRGGGAGGEQYF
D gene: NA; clone size: NA; J gene: TRBJ2-3; V gene: TRBV7-8; CDR3 DNA: TGTGCCAGCAGCTTAGTCGCAGATACGCAGTATTTT; CDR3 protein: CASSLVADTQYF
D gene: NA; clone size: NA; J gene: TRBJ2-1; V gene: TRBV10-3; CDR3 DNA: TGTGCCATCAGTACCGGGGCGTACAATGAGCAGTTCTTC; CDR3 protein: CAISTGAYNEQFF
D gene: TRBD1; clone size: NA; J gene: TRBJ1-4; V gene: TRBV6-5; CDR3 DNA: TGTGCCAGCAGCCGGGACAGGGGCGAGAAACTGTTTTTT; CDR3 protein: CASSRDRGEKLFF
D gene: NA; clone size: NA; J gene: TRBJ1-1; V gene: TRBV6-6; CDR3 DNA: TGTGCCAGCACCTCCGCGGGGGGCCGGCTCGCTGAAGCTTTCTTT; CDR3 protein: CASTSAGGRLAEAFF
D gene: TRBD1; clone size: NA; J gene: TRBJ1-2; V gene: TRBV6-6; CDR3 DNA: TGTGCCAGCAGTTACATCAGGGGGCCTAACTATGGCTACACCTTC; CDR3 protein: CASSYIRGPNYGYTF
D gene: TRBD1; clone size: NA; J gene: TRBJ1-1; V gene: TRBV11-1; CDR3 DNA: TGTGCCAGCACCCTACAGGGGGCTGCGAACACTGAAGCTTTCTTT; CDR3 protein: CASTLQGAANTEAFF
D gene: NA; clone size: NA; J gene: TRBJ2-5; V gene: TRBV18; CDR3 DNA: TGTGCCAGCTCACCACGAGAGACCCAGTACTTC; CDR3 protein: CASSPRETQYF
D gene: NA; clone size: NA; J gene: TRBJ1-1; V gene: TRBV5-1; CDR3 DNA: TGCGCCAGCACCCCGGACCGTCCCCCGAGTAAGGCTTTCTTT; CDR3 protein: CASTPDRPPSKAFF
D gene: NA; clone size: once; J gene: TRBJ1-6; V gene: TRBV6-5; CDR3 DNA: TGTGCCAGCAGTTTAGAACAGGGCCTGTCACCCCTCCACTTT; CDR3 protein: CASSLEQGLSPLHF
D gene: TRBD1; clone size: NA; J gene: TRBJ2-7; V gene: TRBV7-9; CDR3 DNA: TGTGCCAGCAGCCTTCGGGACAGGGGCACCTACGAGCAGTACTTC; CDR3 protein: CASSLRDRGTYEQYF
D gene: NA; clone size: NA; J gene: TRBJ1-1; V gene: TRBV10-3; CDR3 DNA: TGTGCCATCAGTGAAGAACTTCCTAACACTGAAGCTTTCTTT; CDR3 protein: CAISEELPNTEAFF
D gene: NA; clone size: NA; J gene: TRBJ1-1; V gene: TRBV5-8; CDR3 DNA: TGTGCCAGCAGCTTTCTGCGGGGCGGTGGGGAACAGAACACTGAAGCTTTCTTT; CDR3 protein: CASSFLRGGGEQNTEAFF
D gene: NA; clone size: NA; J gene: TRBJ2-3; V gene: TRBV5-6; CDR3 DNA: TGTGCCAGCAGCTTGGGGGTGGGAGAGGAGTATTTT; CDR3 protein: CASSLGVGEEYF
D gene: NA; clone size: NA; J gene: TRBJ2-1; V gene: TRBV7-3; CDR3 DNA: TGTGCCAGCAGCCTTCGGGGTGCAGGTAACTACAATGAGCAGTTCTTC; CDR3 protein: CASSLRGAGNYNEQFF
D gene: NA; clone size: NA; J gene: TRBJ1-5; V gene: TRBV19; CDR3 DNA: TGTGCCAGTAGTATAGGAGGTTCTCAGCCCCAGCATTTT; CDR3 protein: CASSIGGSQPQHF
D gene: NA; clone size: NA; J gene: TRBJ1-3; V gene: TRBV6-1; CDR3 DNA: TGTGCCAGCAGTGATGTGCCAGGCCGCTCTGGAAACACCATATATTTT; CDR3 protein: CASSDVPGRSGNTIYF
D gene: NA; clone size: NA; J gene: TRBJ1-3; V gene: TRBV15; CDR3 DNA: TGTGCCACCAGCAGAGTTGGCGGAGCTGGAAACACCATATATTTT; CDR3 protein: CATSRVGGAGNTIYF
D gene: NA; clone size: NA; J gene: TRBJ1-5; V gene: TRBV25-1; CDR3 DNA: TGTGCCAGCAGTGATCCAGGAAAGAATCAGCCCCAGCATTTT; CDR3 protein: CASSDPGKNQPQHF
D gene: NA; clone size: NA; J gene: TRBJ1-2; V gene: TRBV2; CDR3 DNA: TGTGCCAGCACCCCGGGTCATCAGGGAGGCTACACCTTC; CDR3 protein: CASTPGHQGGYTF